Below, 8 T cell receptor beta chains from the same sample are listed, as sequenced in a study of T cell responses to AZD1222 COVID-19 vaccine. Produced via immunoSEQ multiplex PCR; TCRdb's table is partial and in-frame only. The repertoire holds under 200,000 clones, with around 89% as singletons. Here the sequenced sample was peripheral blood, taken 28 days after the second AZD1222 dose. These receptors all come from an adult who received the AZD1222 COVID-19 vaccine.

The chain carries TRBV2 and TRBJ2-7; 9 bases are shared with TRBD2. The CDR3 extends over 14 amino acids. Trimming at V came to 1 base and at J to 4 bases, leaving 2 bases not matched to a gene. The germline gives CDR1 SNHLY, CDR2 FYNNEI. The CDR3 nucleotides read TGTGCCAGCAGTGAAGACCTAGCGGGATACGAGCAGTACTTC. Protein sequence: CASSEDLAGYEQYF.

The rearrangement links TRBV4-3 to TRBJ1-2, with 7 bases matching TRBD1. CDR1 LGHNA and CDR2 YSLEER come from the germline V gene. V was pared by 0 bases and J by 7 bases, with 8 bases of the junction left unmatched. The CDR3 is 15 amino acids. Here the CDR3 reads CASSQDGDRPPGYTF. CDR3 sequence (DNA): TGCGCCAGCAGCCAAGATGGGGACAGACCCCCTGGCTACACCTTC.

The chain employs TRBV18 and TRBJ1-3; D not certain. V gave up 3 bases and J gave up 4 bases, with 13 bases separating them. Germline CDR1 reads KGHSH; CDR2 reads LQKENI. The CDR3 sequence is 15 residues long. CDR3 sequence reads: CASSPVLGPGNTIYF. The CDR3 DNA reads TGTGCCAGCTCACCTGTCCTCGGGCCGGGAAACACCATATATTTT.

The gene calls are TRBV28 and TRBJ1-5; possible D gene TRBD1, 6 bases. Germline CDR1 is MDHEN and CDR2 is SYDVKM. The CDR3 loop spans 19 amino acids. The V gene lost 3 bases and the J gene lost 0 bases, with 21 bases spanning the gap. In DNA, the CDR3 is TGTGCCAGCAGTTTGGGGCCCCTCGGGGGCCGGTATAGCAATCAGCCCCAGCATTTT. Its protein is CASSLGPLGGRYSNQPQHF.

The chain combines TRBV7-2 with TRBJ2-1, with 7 bases identical to TRBD1. The V gene end was trimmed by 3 bases and the J gene end by 8 bases; junction bases not matched to a gene: 1. CDR1 and CDR2 (germline): SGHTA, FQGNSA. The CDR3 has 12 amino acids. This CDR3 reads CASSFQGDEQFF. CDR3 nucleotides: TGTGCCAGCAGCTTCCAGGGGGATGAGCAGTTCTTC. Full variable domain (outside the CDR3, taken from reference TRBV7-2 and TRBJ2-1): GAGVSQSPSNKVTEKGKDVELRCDPISGHTALYWYRQSLGQGLEFLIYFQGNSAPDKSGLPSDRFSAERTGGSVSTLTIQRTQQEDSAVYLCASSFQGDEQFFGPGTRLTVL.

The genes are TRBV14 and TRBJ2-4; D tentatively reads TRBD1 or TRBD2 (7 bases each). Trimming pared 1 base from V and 3 bases from J, leaving 16 bases between. Germline V gene sequence: CDR1 SGHDN, CDR2 FVKESK. This CDR3 comprises 17 residues. This CDR3 is CASSQGLARGGKNIQYF. CDR3 sequence (DNA): TGTGCCAGCAGCCAAGGCCTCGCCAGGGGGGGCAAAAACATTCAGTACTTC.

This chain uses TRBV7-9 with TRBJ2-7; maybe TRBD1 (6 bases). This CDR3 spans 13 amino acids. Trimming removed 1 base at V and 9 bases at J, with 13 bases between. The germline V gene has CDR1 SEHNR and CDR2 FQNEAQ (reference sequence). The CDR3 sequence: CASSLEQGSGQYF. CDR3 DNA sequence: TGTGCCAGCAGCTTAGAGCAGGGGTCGGGGCAGTACTTC.

This chain connects TRBV6-5 to TRBJ1-3, with 10 bases identical to TRBD1. V was pared by 0 bases and J by 2 bases, with 1 base of the junction left unmatched. This CDR3 has 16 amino acids. The germline gives CDR1 MNHEY, CDR2 SVGAGI. This CDR3 is CASSYSGTGAGNTIYF. The DNA of the CDR3 is TGTGCCAGCAGTTACTCGGGGACAGGGGCTGGAAACACCATATATTTT.